Below are 28 T cell receptor beta chains sequenced from a single sample in a study of OX40 agonist ivuxolimab in advanced cancers. Produced via immunoSEQ multiplex PCR; TCRdb's table is partial and in-frame only. The sample yields tens of thousands of clones, roughly nine tenths seen once. The material sequenced was CD4+ or CD8+ T cells sorted from blood, taken in a trial of the OX40 agonist ivuxolimab. The receptors were gathered from an adult with an advanced solid tumor such as melanoma, head and neck, liver or kidney cancer.

V and J are TRBV28 and TRBJ2-2; 7 bases map to TRBD1. J gave up 2 bases and V 4 bases, and 7 bases lay outside the gene matches. This CDR3 contains 16 residues. Germline V gene data show CDR1 as MDHEN and CDR2 as SYDVKM. The CDR3 spells CASSWAGTANTGELFF. The DNA for the CDR3 is TGTGCCAGCAGTTGGGCCGGGACAGCCAACACCGGGGAGCTGTTTTTT. The whole variable domain, filled in from reference TRBV28 and TRBJ2-2, reads DVKVTQSSRYLVKRTGEKVFLECVQDMDHENMFWYRQDPGLGLRLIYFSYDVKMKEKGDIPEGYSVSREKKERFSLILESASTNQTSMYLCASSWAGTANTGELFFGEGSRLTVL.

This chain uses TRBV14 with TRBJ2-7, with D perhaps assigned TRBD1 or TRBD2 (5 bases each). V lost 5 bases, J lost 4 bases, and 12 bases lay in between. The CDR3 covers 13 residues. The V gene's germline CDR1 is SGHDN and CDR2 FVKESK. The CDR3 DNA sequence: TGTGCCAGCAGCGCGTGGGGGTCGTACGAGCAGTACGTC. This codes for CASSAWGSYEQYV.

The chain couples TRBV10-2 to TRBJ2-1, with a tentative D call TRBD2 (6 bases). The CDR3 contains 16 residues. Germline V gene data show CDR1 as WSHSY and CDR2 as SAAADI. The V and J ends lost 5 bases and 0 bases respectively, with 14 bases between them. CDR3 sequence reads: CASSSTGLGSYNEQFF. DNA of the CDR3: TGCGCCAGCAGTAGTACGGGACTTGGCTCCTACAATGAGCAGTTCTTC.

The rearrangement links TRBV2 to TRBJ1-1; weak D call: TRBD1 (5 bases). The germline V gene has CDR1 SNHLY and CDR2 FYNNEI. The CDR3 loop spans 14 amino acids. V lost 6 bases and J lost 5, with 16 bases in between. The chain's CDR3 is CASSPGRLVTEAFF. CDR3 DNA: TGTGCCAGCAGCCCGGGACGCCTTGTGACTGAAGCTTTCTTT.

The rearrangement links TRBV6-1 to TRBJ2-5; TRBD1 might be the D (6 bases). The CDR3 runs to 15 residues. Deletions cut 1 base from V and 4 bases from J, with 13 bases between. Per germline, CDR1 MNHNS and CDR2 SASEGT. CDR3 nucleotide sequence: TGTGCCAGCAGTGAAGGCCAGGGGTCAGGAGAGACCCAGTACTTC. This codes for CASSEGQGSGETQYF.

The V and J genes are TRBV27 and TRBJ1-4; tentatively, D is TRBD1 (6 bases). The CDR3 totals 14 residues. Deletions cut 5 bases from V and 7 bases from J, with 14 bases between. Germline CDR1 and CDR2: MNHEY and SMNVEV (reference sequence). In nucleotides, the CDR3 is TGTGCCAGCAGTCTGGGGGGGGCGCCTGAAAAACTGTTTTTT. Its protein product is CASSLGGAPEKLFF.

J is TRBJ2-6 and V is TRBV9; D may be TRBD2 (6 bases). The V gene lost 3 bases and the J gene lost 0 bases, with 13 bases spanning the gap. The germline V gene has CDR1 SGDLS and CDR2 YYNGEE. This CDR3 spans 17 amino acids. In DNA, the CDR3 is TGTGCCAGCAGCGCCGTAGGAGGGATCTCTGGGGCCAACGTCCTGACTTTC. Translated: CASSAVGGISGANVLTF.

The chain employs TRBV7-3 and TRBJ2-1; 9 positions match TRBD2. The ends lost 3 bases at V and 7 bases at J; junction bases unmatched: 1. Germline CDR1 and CDR2: SGHTA and FQGTGA. CDR3 length: 13 residues. CDR3 DNA sequence: TGTGCCAGCAGCTTCCTAGCGGGGAATGAGCAGTTCTTC. This sequence encodes CASSFLAGNEQFF.

The chain couples TRBV2 to TRBJ1-1, with a weak D call TRBD1 (5 bases). Germline V gene data show CDR1 as SNHLY and CDR2 as FYNNEI. Trimming took 8 bases from V and 5 from J, leaving 18 bases between them. The CDR3 loop spans 14 amino acids. The CDR3 DNA follows: TGTGCCAGCGACGGGACCGGGGGGTGGACTGAAGCTTTCTTT. Its translation: CASDGTGGWTEAFF.

The chain uses TRBV15 and TRBJ2-2; TRBD2 matches at 8 bases. The CDR3 has 15 amino acids. Trimming removed 6 bases from V and 5 bases from J; junction bases left unmatched: 8. Germline-derived CDR1 and CDR2 are LNHNV and YYDKDF (reference sequence). The CDR3 region is CATRGGGRLTGELFF. The CDR3 region has the DNA TGTGCCACCAGAGGCGGGGGGCGGTTGACCGGGGAGCTGTTTTTT.

The chain is built from TRBV9 and TRBJ2-3; 12 positions match TRBD1. V lost 3 bases to trimming and J lost 7 bases; unmatched junction nucleotides: 9. From germline, CDR1 is SGDLS and CDR2 YYNGEE. CDR3 length: 16 amino acids. CDR3 bases: TGTGCCAGCAGCGCCCCGGGGACAGGGGGCTTGAATACGCAGTATTTT. Translating it yields CASSAPGTGGLNTQYF.

The chain combines TRBV29-1 with TRBJ2-5; D gene uncertain. Between the trimmed V and J ends, which lost 2 bases and 4 bases, there was a span of 8 bases. Germline V CDR1 and CDR2: SQVTM, ANQGSEA. This CDR3 is 12 amino acids long. CDR3 coding DNA: TGCAGCGTTGAACTTGCGCCAGAGACCCAGTACTTC. This gives the protein CSVELAPETQYF.

CDR3 loop: CASSQATSGGSNEQFF. CDR3 sequence (DNA): TGCGCCAGCAGCCAGGCGACTAGCGGGGGGTCCAATGAGCAGTTCTTC. The rearrangement uses TRBV4-1 and TRBJ2-1; 13 nucleotides match TRBD2. The CDR3 has 16 amino acids. The V gene end was trimmed by 3 bases and the J gene end by 6 bases; junction bases not matched to a gene: 5. Germline loops: CDR1 MGHRA, CDR2 YSYEKL.

The chain links TRBV6-1 to TRBJ2-1; D might be TRBD2 (7 bases). Trimming shortened V by 6 bases and J by 2 bases, and 14 bases separated the two germline ends. The germline gives CDR1 MNHNS, CDR2 SASEGT. This CDR3 is 15 amino acids long. The CDR3 protein is CASRPRGGTYNEQFF. In DNA, the CDR3 is TGTGCCAGCAGACCCAGGGGAGGGACCTACAATGAGCAGTTCTTC.

The gene calls are TRBV9 and TRBJ1-3, with no clear D. Germline lookup yields CDR1 SGDLS and CDR2 YYNGEE. The CDR3 runs 14 residues. Trimming pared 1 base from V and 0 bases from J, leaving 5 bases between. In DNA, the CDR3 is TGTGCCAGCAGCGTACACGACTCTGGAAACACCATATATTTT. This encodes CASSVHDSGNTIYF.

The V and J genes are TRBV27 and TRBJ1-4; tentatively, D is TRBD1 (6 bases). V lost 0 bases and J lost 0, with 17 bases in between. Germline-derived CDR1 and CDR2 are MNHEY and SMNVEV (reference sequence). This CDR3 comprises 19 residues. The CDR3 loop is CASSLSVFTGATTNEKLFF. The DNA for the CDR3 is TGTGCCAGCAGTTTATCAGTATTTACGGGGGCGACAACTAATGAAAAACTGTTTTTT.

This chain connects TRBV5-8 to TRBJ1-2; perhaps TRBD1 as D (5 bases). Trimming shortened V by 4 bases and J by 8 bases, and 18 bases separated the two germline ends. The CDR3 runs 14 residues. From germline, CDR1 is SGHTS and CDR2 YDEGEE. CDR3 amino acids: CASSPGAGYEGYTF. Here the CDR3 DNA reads TGTGCCAGCAGCCCCGGGGCAGGCTACGAAGGCTACACCTTC.

The chain uses TRBV7-8 and TRBJ1-3, with D perhaps matching TRBD1 (6 bases). V was trimmed by 3 bases and J by 0 bases, leaving 15 bases between them. Germline assignment: CDR1 SGHVS and CDR2 FQNEAQ. The CDR3 consists of 17 residues. The CDR3 sequence: CASSFLRGQSSGNTIYF. DNA for the CDR3: TGTGCCAGCAGCTTTCTACGGGGGCAGAGCTCTGGAAACACCATATATTTT.

The rearrangement joins TRBV14 to TRBJ2-5; D is undetermined. The V end lost 4 bases, the J end lost 0 bases, and 9 bases lay between the germline ends. CDR3 length equals 14 residues. CDR1 is SGHDN, CDR2 FVKESK, per germline. The CDR3 DNA reads TGTGCCAGCAGCCCATCCGAACACCAAGAGACCCAGTACTTC. Amino acids: CASSPSEHQETQYF.

This clone was recorded only once. The genes are TRBV5-6 and TRBJ2-1; tentatively, D is TRBD1 (5 bases). V was trimmed by 3 bases and J by 4 bases, leaving 11 bases between them. Germline V gene sequence: CDR1 SGHDT, CDR2 YYEEEE. This CDR3 has 14 amino acids. For the CDR3, the DNA is TGTGCCAGCAGCTCTACAGGAGATTACAATGAGCAGTTCTTC. Translating gives CASSSTGDYNEQFF.

The chain uses TRBV29-1 and TRBJ2-7; 8 bases line up with TRBD1. V was clipped by 0 bases and J by 1 base; unmatched bases: 5. This CDR3 has 15 amino acids. Germline CDR1 SQVTM, CDR2 ANQGSEA. CDR3: CSVEDGQGASYEQYF. CDR3 nucleotides: TGCAGCGTTGAAGATGGGCAGGGGGCATCCTACGAGCAGTACTTC.

V and J are TRBV6-4 and TRBJ2-3; 12 nucleotides match TRBD2. CDR3 size: 15 residues. Trimming cost V 4 bases and J 2 bases; bases outside gene matches: 1. Germline V gene data show CDR1 as MRHNA and CDR2 as SNTAGT. CDR3 bases: TGTGCCAGCAGTGCTAGCGGGGGGGCCACAGATACGCAGTATTTT. Translation: CASSASGGATDTQYF.

The chain uses TRBV7-9 and TRBJ2-6, with unresolved D. The CDR3 length is 19 residues. V dropped 4 bases and J dropped 0 bases, with 19 bases sitting between them. Germline V gives CDR1 SEHNR, CDR2 FQNEAQ (reference sequence). The CDR3 spells CASSSLRVSVRSGANVLTF. The CDR3 DNA sequence: TGTGCCAGCAGCTCCCTCCGCGTATCGGTTCGCTCTGGGGCCAACGTCCTGACTTTC.

This rearrangement joins TRBV4-1 to TRBJ2-1; no reliable D call. The germline CDR1 and CDR2 sequences are MGHRA and YSYEKL. The CDR3 is 16 residues long. V was cut by 2 bases and J by 9 bases, with 20 bases left in between. The chain's CDR3 is CASSQLQGPRLGEQFF. The CDR3 nucleotides read TGCGCCAGCAGCCAACTTCAAGGACCTCGCCTAGGTGAGCAGTTCTTC.

This rearrangement joins TRBV7-3 to TRBJ2-1; 8 nucleotides line up with TRBD2. Germline CDR1 and CDR2: SGHTA and FQGTGA. After removal of 2 bases from V and 3 bases from J, the junction contained 3 bases not matched to a gene. The CDR3 has 15 residues. The CDR3 coding sequence is TGTGCCAGCAGCTTAGCGGGAGGCAACTACAATGAGCAGTTCTTC. The encoded protein is CASSLAGGNYNEQFF.

This CDR3 reads CASQLAGGPRVNEQYF. The CDR3 DNA follows: TGTGCCAGCCAACTAGCGGGAGGGCCGAGGGTCAACGAGCAGTACTTC. The chain carries TRBV19 and TRBJ2-7; 13 nucleotides agree with TRBD2. The V and J ends lost 9 bases and 5 bases, in that order; junction bases with no gene match: 13. There are 16 residues in the CDR3. Germline loops: CDR1 LNHDA, CDR2 SQIVND (reference sequence).

The chain carries TRBV27 and TRBJ1-5; D might be TRBD1 (6 bases). The CDR3 has 14 residues. From germline, CDR1 is MNHEY and CDR2 SMNVEV (reference sequence). Trimming removed 1 base at V and 3 bases at J, with 7 bases between. This CDR3 is CASSLWGANQPQHF. CDR3 DNA: TGTGCCAGCAGTTTATGGGGGGCCAATCAGCCCCAGCATTTT.

V gene TRBV19 combines with J gene TRBJ2-7; D gene unclear. Between the trimmed V and J ends, which lost 1 base and 4 bases, there was a span of 8 bases. Germline V lookup: CDR1 LNHDA, CDR2 SQIVND (reference sequence). The CDR3 extends over 13 amino acids. For the CDR3, the DNA is TGTGCCAGTAGTATAGCGGCGGATTACGAGCAGTACTTC. Residues: CASSIAADYEQYF.